The clone carrying this T cell receptor (beta chain) appeared a few times. Its cognate antigen is unknown. In the PCR, 60 Vbeta and 13 Jbeta primers were used. Sequenced by immunoSEQ multiplex PCR; TCRdb stores in-frame clones only, minus some. The sample shows around 95,000 clones, approximately 80% of them seen only once. Nominally healthy donors provided the samples, though records likely missed some immune exposures. This specimen comes from a study of cytomegalovirus exposure and HLA in healthy donors. Study outcomes and limitations: The classifier, whose performance was assessed in both the original and validation cohorts, reportedly diagnosed cytomegalovirus status with high specificity and sensitivity. Association of a missense DCLRE1C variant with TCR beta V- and J-gene trimming was reported in a later analysis.

This CDR3 is 13 amino acids long. V gave up 2 bases and J gave up 4 bases, with 9 bases separating them. Per germline, CDR1 SGHRS and CDR2 YFSETQ. This receptor was obtained from a young man in good health and CMV-seropositive. The V gene is TRBV5-1, the J gene TRBJ1-1, with D possibly TRBD1 on 6 matching bases. The sequenced sample was PBMCs. The CDR3: CASSFQGPTEAFF. The CDR3 bases are TGCGCCAGCAGCTTTCAGGGGCCCACTGAAGCTTTCTTT.